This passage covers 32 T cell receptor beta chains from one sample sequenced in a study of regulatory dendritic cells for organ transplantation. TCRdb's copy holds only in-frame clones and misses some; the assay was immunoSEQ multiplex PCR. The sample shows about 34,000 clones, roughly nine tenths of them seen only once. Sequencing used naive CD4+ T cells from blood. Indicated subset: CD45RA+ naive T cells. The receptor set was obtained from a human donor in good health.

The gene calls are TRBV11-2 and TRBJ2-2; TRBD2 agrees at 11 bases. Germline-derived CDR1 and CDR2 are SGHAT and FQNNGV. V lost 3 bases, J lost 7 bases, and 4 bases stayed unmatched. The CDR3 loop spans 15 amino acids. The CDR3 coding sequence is TGTGCCAGCAGCTTTAGCGGGGGGGCTGACGGGGAGCTGTTTTTT. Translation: CASSFSGGADGELFF.

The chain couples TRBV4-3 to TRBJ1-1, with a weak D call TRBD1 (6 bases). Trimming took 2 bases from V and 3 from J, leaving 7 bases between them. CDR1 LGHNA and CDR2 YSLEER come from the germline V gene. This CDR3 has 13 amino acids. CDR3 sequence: CASSQYRDTEAFF. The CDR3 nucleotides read TGCGCCAGCAGCCAATACAGGGACACTGAAGCTTTCTTT.

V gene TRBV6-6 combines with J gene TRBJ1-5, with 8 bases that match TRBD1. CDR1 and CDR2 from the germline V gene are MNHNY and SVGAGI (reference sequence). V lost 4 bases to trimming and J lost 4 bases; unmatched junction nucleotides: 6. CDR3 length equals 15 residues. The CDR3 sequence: CASSSDRGRNQPQHF. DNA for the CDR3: TGTGCCAGCAGTTCTGACAGGGGAAGAAATCAGCCCCAGCATTTT.

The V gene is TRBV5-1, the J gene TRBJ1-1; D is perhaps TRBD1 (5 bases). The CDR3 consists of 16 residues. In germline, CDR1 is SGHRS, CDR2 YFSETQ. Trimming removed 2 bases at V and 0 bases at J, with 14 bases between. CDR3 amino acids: CASSLWGLDMNTEAFF. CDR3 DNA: TGCGCCAGCAGCTTATGGGGTTTGGACATGAACACTGAAGCTTTCTTT.

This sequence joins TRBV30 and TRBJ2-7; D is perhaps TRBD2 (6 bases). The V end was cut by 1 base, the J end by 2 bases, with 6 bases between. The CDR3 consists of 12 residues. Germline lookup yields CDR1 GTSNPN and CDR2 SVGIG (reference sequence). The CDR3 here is CAWSAGAYEQYF. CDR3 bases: TGTGCCTGGAGTGCGGGGGCCTACGAGCAGTACTTC.

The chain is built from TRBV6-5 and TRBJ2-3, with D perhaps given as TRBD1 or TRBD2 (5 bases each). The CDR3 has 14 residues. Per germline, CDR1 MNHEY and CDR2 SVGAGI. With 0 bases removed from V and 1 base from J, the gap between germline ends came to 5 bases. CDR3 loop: CASSYSGGTDTQYF. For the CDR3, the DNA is TGTGCCAGCAGTTACTCGGGGGGCACAGATACGCAGTATTTT.

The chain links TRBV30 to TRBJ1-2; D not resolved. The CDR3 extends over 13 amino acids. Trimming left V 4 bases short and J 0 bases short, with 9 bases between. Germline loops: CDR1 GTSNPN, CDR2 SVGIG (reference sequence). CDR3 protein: CAWMSGSNYGYTF. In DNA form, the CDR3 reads TGTGCCTGGATGTCTGGGTCTAACTATGGCTACACCTTC. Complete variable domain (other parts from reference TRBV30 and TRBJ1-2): SQTIHQWPATLVQPVGSPLSLECTVEGTSNPNLYWYRQAAGRGLQLLFYSVGIGQISSEVPQNLSASRPQDRQFILSSKKLLLSDSGFYLCAWMSGSNYGYTFGSGTRLTVV.

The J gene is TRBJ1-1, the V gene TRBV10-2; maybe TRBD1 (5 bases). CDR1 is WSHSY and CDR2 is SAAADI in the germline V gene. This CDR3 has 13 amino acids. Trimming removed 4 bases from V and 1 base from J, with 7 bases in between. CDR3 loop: CASSATENTEAFF. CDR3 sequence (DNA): TGCGCCAGCAGTGCGACAGAGAACACTGAAGCTTTCTTT.

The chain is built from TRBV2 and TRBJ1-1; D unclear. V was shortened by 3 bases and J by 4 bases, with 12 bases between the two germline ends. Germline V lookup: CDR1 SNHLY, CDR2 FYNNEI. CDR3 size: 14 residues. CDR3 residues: CASSDWQQRTEAFF. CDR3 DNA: TGTGCCAGCAGTGATTGGCAGCAACGCACTGAAGCTTTCTTT. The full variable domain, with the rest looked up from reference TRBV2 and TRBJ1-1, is EPEVTQTPSHQVTQMGQEVILRCVPISNHLYFYWYRQILGQKVEFLVSFYNNEISEKSEIFDDQFSVERPDGSNFTLKIRSTKLEDSAMYFCASSDWQQRTEAFFGQGTRLTVV.

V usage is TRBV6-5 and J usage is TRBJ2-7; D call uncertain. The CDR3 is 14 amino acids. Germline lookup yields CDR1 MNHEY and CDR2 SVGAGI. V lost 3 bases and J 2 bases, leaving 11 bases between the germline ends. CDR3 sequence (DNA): TGTGCCAGCAGTTATGGAAGGTTTACCTACGAGCAGTACTTC. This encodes CASSYGRFTYEQYF.

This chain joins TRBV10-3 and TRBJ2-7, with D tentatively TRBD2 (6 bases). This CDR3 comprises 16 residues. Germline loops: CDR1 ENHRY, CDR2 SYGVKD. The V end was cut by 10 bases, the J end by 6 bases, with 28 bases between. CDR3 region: CARHRAREEWFVEQYF. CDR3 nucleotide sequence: TGTGCCAGACACCGGGCCAGGGAGGAATGGTTTGTCGAGCAGTACTTC.

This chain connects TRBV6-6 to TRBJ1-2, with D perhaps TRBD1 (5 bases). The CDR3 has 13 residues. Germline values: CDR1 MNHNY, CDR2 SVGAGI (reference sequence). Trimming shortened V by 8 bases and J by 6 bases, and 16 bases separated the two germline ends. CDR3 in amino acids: CASVQGSFDGYTF. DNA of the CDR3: TGTGCCAGCGTTCAGGGTTCTTTTGATGGCTACACCTTC.

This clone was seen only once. Here the CDR3 reads CASSLLVRNEKLFF. The CDR3 DNA reads as TGTGCCAGCAGCTTACTTGTTCGGAATGAAAAACTGTTTTTT. The chain joins TRBV7-2 to TRBJ1-4; unclear D gene. V lost 2 bases, J lost 5 bases, and 9 bases lay in between. The germline CDR1 and CDR2 sequences are SGHTA and FQGNSA. This CDR3 comprises 14 residues.

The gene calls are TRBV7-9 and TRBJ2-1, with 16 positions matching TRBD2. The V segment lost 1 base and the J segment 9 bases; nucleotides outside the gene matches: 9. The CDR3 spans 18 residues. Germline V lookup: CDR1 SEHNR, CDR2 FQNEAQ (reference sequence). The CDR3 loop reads CASSLVPGTSGGAGEQFF. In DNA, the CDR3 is TGTGCCAGCAGCTTAGTCCCCGGGACTAGCGGGGGGGCAGGTGAGCAGTTCTTC.

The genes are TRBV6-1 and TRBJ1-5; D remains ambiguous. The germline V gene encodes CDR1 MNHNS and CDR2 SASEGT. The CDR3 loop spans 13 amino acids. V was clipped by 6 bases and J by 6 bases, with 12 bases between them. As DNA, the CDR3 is TGTGCCAGCAGAAACACACAAGTTCAGCCCCAGCATTTT. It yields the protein CASRNTQVQPQHF.

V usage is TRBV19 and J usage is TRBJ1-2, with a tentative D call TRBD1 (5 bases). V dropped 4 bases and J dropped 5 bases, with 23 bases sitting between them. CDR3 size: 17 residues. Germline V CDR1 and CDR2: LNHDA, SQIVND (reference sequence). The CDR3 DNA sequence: TGTGCCAGTAGTAAAGGCAGGACCTTAGGGAGGGGATATGGCTACACCTTC. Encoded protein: CASSKGRTLGRGYGYTF.

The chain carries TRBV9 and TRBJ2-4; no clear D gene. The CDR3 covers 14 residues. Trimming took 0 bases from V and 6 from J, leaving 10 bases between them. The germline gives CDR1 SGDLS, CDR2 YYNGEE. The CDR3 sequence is CASSVASAGNIQYF. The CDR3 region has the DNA TGTGCCAGCAGCGTAGCGTCTGCCGGAAACATTCAGTACTTC. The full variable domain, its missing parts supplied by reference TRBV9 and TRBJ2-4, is DSGVTQTPKHLITATGQRVTLRCSPRSGDLSVYWYQQSLDQGLQFLIQYYNGEERAKGNILERFSAQQFPDLHSELNLSSLELGDSALYFCASSVASAGNIQYFGAGTRLSVL.

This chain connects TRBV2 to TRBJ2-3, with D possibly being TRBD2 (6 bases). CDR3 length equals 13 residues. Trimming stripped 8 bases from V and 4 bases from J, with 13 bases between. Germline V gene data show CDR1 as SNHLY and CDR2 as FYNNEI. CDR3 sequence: CASGLGLPDTQYF. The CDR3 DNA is TGTGCCAGCGGACTGGGACTCCCAGATACGCAGTATTTT.

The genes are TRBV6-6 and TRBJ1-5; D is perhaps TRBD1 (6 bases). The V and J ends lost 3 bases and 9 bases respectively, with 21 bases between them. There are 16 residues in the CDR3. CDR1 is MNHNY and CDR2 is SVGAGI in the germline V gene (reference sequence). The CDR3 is CASSYFDGGGSGPQHF. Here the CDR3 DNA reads TGTGCCAGCAGTTATTTCGACGGAGGGGGATCGGGGCCCCAGCATTTT.

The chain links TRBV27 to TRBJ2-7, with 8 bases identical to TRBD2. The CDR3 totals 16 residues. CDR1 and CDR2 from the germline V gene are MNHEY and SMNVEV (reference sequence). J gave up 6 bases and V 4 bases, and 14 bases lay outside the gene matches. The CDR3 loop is CASSSSLRLALGEQYF. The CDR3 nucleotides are TGTGCCAGCAGTTCATCGCTAAGACTAGCGTTAGGCGAGCAGTACTTC.

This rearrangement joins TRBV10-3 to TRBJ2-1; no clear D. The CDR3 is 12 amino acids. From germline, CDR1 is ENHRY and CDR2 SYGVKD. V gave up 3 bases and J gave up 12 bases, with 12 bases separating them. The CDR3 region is CAISDPSSLQFF. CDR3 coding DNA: TGTGCCATCAGTGACCCGAGTAGCCTGCAGTTCTTC.

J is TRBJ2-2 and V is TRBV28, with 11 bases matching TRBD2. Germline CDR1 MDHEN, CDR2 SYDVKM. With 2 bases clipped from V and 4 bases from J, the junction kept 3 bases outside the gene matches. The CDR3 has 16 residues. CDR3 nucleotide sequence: TGTGCCAGCAGTTTACGACTAGCGGGACTCACCGGGGAGCTGTTTTTT. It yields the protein CASSLRLAGLTGELFF.

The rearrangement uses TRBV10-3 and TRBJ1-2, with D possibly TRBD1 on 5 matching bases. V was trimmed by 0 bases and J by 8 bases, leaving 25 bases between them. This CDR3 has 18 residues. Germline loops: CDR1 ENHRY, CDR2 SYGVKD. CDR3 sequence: CAISESPGGWGLVKGYTF. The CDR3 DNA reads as TGTGCCATCAGTGAGTCCCCCGGGGGATGGGGACTGGTGAAAGGCTACACCTTC.

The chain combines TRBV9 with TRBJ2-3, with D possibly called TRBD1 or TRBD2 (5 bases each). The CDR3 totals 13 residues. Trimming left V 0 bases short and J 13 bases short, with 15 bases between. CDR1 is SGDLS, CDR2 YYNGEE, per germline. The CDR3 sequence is CASSVGGALKKYF. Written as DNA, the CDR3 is TGTGCCAGCAGCGTAGGAGGGGCCTTAAAAAAGTATTTT.

CDR3 coding DNA: TGCGCCAGCAGCCAAGTGGGGGCGAGGGGAGGCTACACCTTC. Encoded protein: CASSQVGARGGYTF. V is TRBV4-1 and J is TRBJ1-2; D possibly corresponds to TRBD1 (6 bases). The length of the CDR3 is 14 residues. Trimming shortened V by 1 base and J by 8 bases, and 14 bases separated the two germline ends. Germline CDR1 MGHRA, CDR2 YSYEKL.

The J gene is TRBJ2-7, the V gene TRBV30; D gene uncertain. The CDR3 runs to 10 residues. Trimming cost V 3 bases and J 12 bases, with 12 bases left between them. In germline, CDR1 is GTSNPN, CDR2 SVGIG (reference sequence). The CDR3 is CAWRFSSLYF. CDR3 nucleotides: TGTGCCTGGAGGTTTTCTTCGCTGTACTTC.

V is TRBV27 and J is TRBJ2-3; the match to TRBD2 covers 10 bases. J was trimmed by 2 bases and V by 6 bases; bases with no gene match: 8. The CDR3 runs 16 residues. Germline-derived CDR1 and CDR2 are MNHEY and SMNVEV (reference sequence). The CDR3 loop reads CASRPISGRATDTQYF. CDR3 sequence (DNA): TGTGCCAGCAGACCCATAAGCGGGAGGGCCACAGATACGCAGTATTTT.

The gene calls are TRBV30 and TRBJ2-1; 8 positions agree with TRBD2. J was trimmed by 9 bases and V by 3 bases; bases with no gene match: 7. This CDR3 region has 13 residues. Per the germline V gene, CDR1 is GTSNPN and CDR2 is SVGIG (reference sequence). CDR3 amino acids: CAWSASREGEQFF. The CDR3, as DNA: TGTGCCTGGAGCGCCTCCCGGGAGGGTGAGCAGTTCTTC.

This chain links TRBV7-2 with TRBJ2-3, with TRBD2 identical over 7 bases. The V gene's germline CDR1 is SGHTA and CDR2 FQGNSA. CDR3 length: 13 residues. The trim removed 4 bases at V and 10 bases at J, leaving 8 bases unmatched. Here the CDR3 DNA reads TGTGCCAGCAGCTCGGGGAGCGGGATTCCGCAGTATTTT. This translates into CASSSGSGIPQYF. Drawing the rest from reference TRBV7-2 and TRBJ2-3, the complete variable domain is GAGVSQSPSNKVTEKGKDVELRCDPISGHTALYWYRQSLGQGLEFLIYFQGNSAPDKSGLPSDRFSAERTGGSVSTLTIQRTQQEDSAVYLCASSSGSGIPQYFGPGTRLTVL.

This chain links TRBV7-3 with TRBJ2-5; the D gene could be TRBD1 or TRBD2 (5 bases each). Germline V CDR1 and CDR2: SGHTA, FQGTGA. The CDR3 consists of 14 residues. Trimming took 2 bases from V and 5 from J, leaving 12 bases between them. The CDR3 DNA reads TGTGCCAGCAGCTTAGCAGGGCGCGGGGAGACCCAGTACTTC. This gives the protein CASSLAGRGETQYF.

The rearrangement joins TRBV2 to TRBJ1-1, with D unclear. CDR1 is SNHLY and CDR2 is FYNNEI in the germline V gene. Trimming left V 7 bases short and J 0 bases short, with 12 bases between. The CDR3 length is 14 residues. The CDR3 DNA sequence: TGTGCCAGCATCGGAGGAGGGTTGAACACTGAAGCTTTCTTT. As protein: CASIGGGLNTEAFF.

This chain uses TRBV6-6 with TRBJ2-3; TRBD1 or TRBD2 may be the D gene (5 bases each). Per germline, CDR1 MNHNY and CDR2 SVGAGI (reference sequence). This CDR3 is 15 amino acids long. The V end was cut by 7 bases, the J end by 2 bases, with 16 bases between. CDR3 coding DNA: TGTGCCAGCAAGAGACCTGGGACCCACACAGATACGCAGTATTTT. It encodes CASKRPGTHTDTQYF.